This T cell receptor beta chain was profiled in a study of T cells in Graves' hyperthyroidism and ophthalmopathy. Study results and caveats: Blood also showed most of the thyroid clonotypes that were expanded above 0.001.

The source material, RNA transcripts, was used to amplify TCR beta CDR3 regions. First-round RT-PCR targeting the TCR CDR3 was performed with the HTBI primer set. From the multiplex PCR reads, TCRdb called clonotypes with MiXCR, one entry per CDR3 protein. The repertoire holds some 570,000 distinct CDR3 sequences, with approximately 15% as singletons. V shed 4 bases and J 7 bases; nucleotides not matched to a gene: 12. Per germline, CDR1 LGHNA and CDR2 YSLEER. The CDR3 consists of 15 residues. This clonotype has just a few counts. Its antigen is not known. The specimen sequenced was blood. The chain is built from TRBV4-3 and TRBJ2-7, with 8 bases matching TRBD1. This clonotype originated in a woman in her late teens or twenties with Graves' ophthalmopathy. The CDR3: CASSPGQGSGWEQYF. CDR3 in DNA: TGCGCCAGCAGCCCCGGACAGGGATCCGGATGGGAGCAGTACTTC.